Shown below are 20 T cell receptor beta chains from a single sample sequenced in a study of spatial heterogeneity in lung cancer. Each CDR3 protein is one row after TCRdb ran MiXCR on the 5' RACE reads. The profile covers 35,000 to 55,000 distinct CDR3 sequences, with approximately 13% appearing a single time and around 54% taken by the ten largest. Regarding time point: sample taken at primary tumor resection. Whole RNA, isolated from tumor, nontumor lung or frozen PBMC, was sequenced without prior sorting. The specimen comprised PBMCs, sampled at surgery. The receptors derive from a male donor with early-stage non-small cell lung cancer.

This chain uses TRBV7-3 with TRBJ1-1; a possible D gene is TRBD1 (6 bases). Between the trimmed V and J ends, which lost 6 bases and 1 base, there was a span of 9 bases. The germline V gene has CDR1 SGHTA and CDR2 FQGTGA. The CDR3 extends over 13 amino acids. The CDR3: CASRDSPNTEAFF. Written as DNA, the CDR3 is TGTGCCAGCAGGGACAGCCCGAACACTGAAGCTTTCTTT.

This clonotype was detected ten times or more. V and J are TRBV9 and TRBJ2-1; the D gene is possibly TRBD2 (6 bases). CDR3 length equals 16 residues. Germline V CDR1 and CDR2: SGDLS, YYNGEE. Trimming cost V 3 bases and J 6 bases, with 19 bases left between them. The DNA for the CDR3 is TGTGCCAGCAGCGAGGGGAGCAATCTCGGGGGCAATGAGCAGTTCTTC. This encodes CASSEGSNLGGNEQFF.

This clonotype was detected only a few times. The chain combines TRBV5-1 with TRBJ2-7; unclear D gene. The CDR3 totals 14 residues. Trimming pared 0 bases from V and 3 bases from J, leaving 10 bases between. Per the germline V gene, CDR1 is SGHRS and CDR2 is YFSETQ. This chain's CDR3 is CASSLDISNYEQYF. The CDR3 nucleotides are TGCGCCAGCAGCTTGGATATCAGCAACTACGAGCAGTACTTC.

This clonotype was detected once. The chain has TRBV11-2 and TRBJ2-2; a weak D match, TRBD1 (5 bases). Germline lookup yields CDR1 SGHAT and CDR2 FQNNGV. The CDR3 runs 14 residues. V lost 5 bases to trimming and J lost 2 bases, with 9 bases between them. CDR3 sequence reads: CASSRDRNTGELFF. In DNA form, the CDR3 reads TGTGCCAGCAGCCGCGACAGAAACACCGGGGAGCTGTTTTTT. The complete variable domain, with remaining parts taken from reference TRBV11-2 and TRBJ2-2, reads EAGVAQSPRYKIIEKRQSVAFWCNPISGHATLYWYQQILGQGPKLLIQFQNNGVVDDSQLPKDRFSAERLKGVDSTLKIQPAKLEDSAVYLCASSRDRNTGELFFGEGSRLTVL.

The V call is TRBV6-1, the J call TRBJ2-1, with D possibly TRBD2 on 7 matching bases. V was cut by 2 bases and J by 2 bases, with 10 bases left in between. CDR3 size: 15 residues. In germline, CDR1 is MNHNS, CDR2 SASEGT. The CDR3 reads CASSETGGPYNEQFF. The CDR3 bases are TGTGCCAGCAGTGAAACCGGGGGGCCCTACAATGAGCAGTTCTTC.

This clonotype was counted at least ten times. The genes are TRBV10-3 and TRBJ2-2; D remains ambiguous. Germline assignment: CDR1 ENHRY and CDR2 SYGVKD. V was pared by 0 bases and J by 8 bases, with 4 bases between. The CDR3 sequence is 12 residues long. The CDR3 reads CAISESLGELFF. The DNA for the CDR3 is TGTGCCATCAGTGAGTCTCTGGGGGAGCTGTTTTTT.

This clonotype was detected only a few times. J is TRBJ2-3 and V is TRBV6-6, with TRBD2 matching 7 bases. The CDR3 covers 14 residues. The junction had 2 bases not matched to a gene; V was cut back by 0 bases and J by 5 bases. In germline, CDR1 is MNHNY, CDR2 SVGAGI (reference sequence). CDR3 sequence: CASSYSLAVDTQYF. CDR3 nucleotides: TGTGCCAGCAGTTACTCGCTAGCGGTAGATACGCAGTATTTT.

V and J are TRBV5-1 and TRBJ2-7; 8 bases are a match to TRBD1. CDR1 SGHRS and CDR2 YFSETQ come from the germline V gene. The CDR3 is 15 residues long. J gave up 2 bases and V 4 bases, and 8 bases lay outside the gene matches. In DNA, the CDR3 is TGCGCCAGCAGCCTGGGGACAGGTGACACCTACGAGCAGTACTTC. This gives the protein CASSLGTGDTYEQYF.

This clonotype appeared many times. The rearrangement uses TRBV7-2 and TRBJ2-3, with 7 bases lining up with TRBD2. CDR3 size: 16 residues. CDR1 SGHTA and CDR2 FQGNSA come from the germline V gene. V shed 5 bases, J shed 0 bases, and the junction held 8 bases outside the gene matches. The CDR3 region is CASSHPSGPSTDTQYF. DNA of the CDR3: TGTGCCAGCAGCCACCCTAGCGGACCTAGCACAGATACGCAGTATTTT.

This clonotype was detected only a few times. The rearrangement uses TRBV6-5 and TRBJ2-3; TRBD2 might be the D (6 bases). With 5 bases removed from V and 2 bases from J, the gap between germline ends came to 17 bases. This CDR3 comprises 16 residues. Looked up from germline, CDR1 is MNHEY and CDR2 is SVGAGI. This chain's CDR3 is CASSPSQPGDTDTQYF. The CDR3 nucleotides read TGTGCCAGCAGTCCGAGCCAACCGGGAGACACAGATACGCAGTATTTT.

Only a few counts were recorded for this clonotype. The V call is TRBV6-2 or TRBV6-3, the J call TRBJ2-4; D possibly corresponds to TRBD2 (6 bases). The CDR3 runs to 15 residues. V lost 7 bases to trimming and J lost 3 bases, with 16 bases between them. Germline CDR1 and CDR2: MNHEY and SVGEGT. The CDR3 loop reads CASKGSGDDKNIQYF. The CDR3, as DNA: TGTGCCAGCAAAGGATCGGGGGACGACAAAAACATTCAGTACTTC.

The V gene is TRBV7-3, the J gene TRBJ1-1; D gene unclear. Germline lookup yields CDR1 SGHTA and CDR2 FQGTGA. The CDR3 consists of 13 residues. V gave up 0 bases and J gave up 1 base, with 3 bases separating them. As DNA, the CDR3 is TGTGCCAGCAGCTTAACGAAGAACACTGAAGCTTTCTTT. Translating gives CASSLTKNTEAFF.

This clonotype was counted many times. The V call is TRBV3-1, the J call TRBJ1-1, with D uncertain. The germline CDR1 and CDR2 sequences are LGHDT and YNNKEL (reference sequence). V shed 1 base and J shed 6 bases, with 9 bases lying between them. CDR3 length equals 13 residues. The CDR3 region is CASSQGAGSEAFF. The CDR3 nucleotides are TGTGCCAGCAGCCAAGGCGCGGGCTCTGAAGCTTTCTTT.

On this clonotype: Germline and junction disagree at one end, which may indicate a read error. This chain connects TRBV24-1 to TRBJ2-1; the D is unclear. Germline values: CDR1 KGHDR, CDR2 SFDVKD. This CDR3 region has 15 residues. CDR3 DNA: TGTACCACCAGTGACGTTAAGAGCTCCTACAATGAGCAGTTCTTC. Protein sequence: CTTSDVKSSYNEQFF.

The table lists this clonotype with many counts. The gene calls are TRBV11-2 and TRBJ2-1; the D gene is possibly TRBD1 (6 bases). CDR1 and CDR2 (germline): SGHAT, FQNNGV. V lost 1 base, J lost 3 bases, and 7 bases lay in between. This CDR3 contains 14 residues. The chain's CDR3 is CASSLVRGYNEQFF. For the CDR3, the DNA is TGTGCCAGCAGCTTAGTCAGGGGCTACAATGAGCAGTTCTTC.

The chain uses TRBV11-2 and TRBJ2-3; D is unresolved. The CDR3 consists of 16 residues. In germline, CDR1 is SGHAT, CDR2 FQNNGV. Trimming removed 5 bases from V and 5 bases from J, with 20 bases in between. CDR3 region: CASSRGLGRFGDTQYF. For the CDR3, the DNA is TGTGCCAGCAGCCGTGGGTTAGGGCGATTTGGAGATACGCAGTATTTT. Full variable domain (missing parts from reference TRBV11-2 and TRBJ2-3): EAGVAQSPRYKIIEKRQSVAFWCNPISGHATLYWYQQILGQGPKLLIQFQNNGVVDDSQLPKDRFSAERLKGVDSTLKIQPAKLEDSAVYLCASSRGLGRFGDTQYFGPGTRLTVL.

This clonotype came up many times. The chain is built from TRBV6-2 or TRBV6-3 and TRBJ1-1; D not resolved. Germline V gene lookup returns CDR1 MNHEY and CDR2 SVGEGT. CDR3 size: 11 residues. Trimming left V 2 bases short and J 6 bases short, with 4 bases between. The CDR3 sequence: CASSYDSEAFF. The CDR3 DNA follows: TGTGCCAGCAGTTACGACTCTGAAGCTTTCTTT.

This clonotype showed up just a few times. The chain carries TRBV10-3 and TRBJ2-5; D call uncertain. The CDR3 consists of 14 residues. V was trimmed by 3 bases and J by 2 bases, leaving 10 bases between them. Germline V CDR1 and CDR2: ENHRY, SYGVKD. CDR3 coding DNA: TGTGCCATCAGTGACCTGCAGAGACAAGAGACCCAGTACTTC. Protein: CAISDLQRQETQYF.

The V call is TRBV6-4, the J call TRBJ2-5; no clear D. Looked up from germline, CDR1 is MRHNA and CDR2 is SNTAGT. The V gene lost 4 bases and the J gene lost 5 bases, with 11 bases spanning the gap. This CDR3 region has 13 residues. DNA of the CDR3: TGTGCCAGCAGTGTGGGGTCTGGGGAGACCCAGTACTTC. This codes for CASSVGSGETQYF.

This clonotype was observed a few times. The V and J genes are TRBV7-6 and TRBJ2-5, with 11 nucleotides matching TRBD2. Unmatched junction bases numbered 10, after V lost 4 bases and J lost 0 bases. The CDR3 spans 18 residues. Germline-derived CDR1 and CDR2 are SGHVS and FNYEAQ. DNA for the CDR3: TGTGCCAGCAGCTCCGAGTTAGCGGGGGGGCAGTACCAAGAGACCCAGTACTTC. Translated: CASSSELAGGQYQETQYF.